The next 14 T cell receptor beta chains were all read from a single sample in a study of blood T cell repertoires in COVID-19. The protocol was immunoSEQ multiplex PCR, while the TCRdb copy is restricted to in-frame clones and leaves out a portion. The top ten hold around 6.7% of the sample, which has more than 140,000 clones, around 84% seen once. The sequenced material came from peripheral blood. The receptors were sampled from a woman aged 45-60 years in a cohort sampled during active or convalescent COVID-19.

This clone has only a few counts. The genes are TRBV12-3 or TRBV12-4 and TRBJ2-5; 7 positions agree with TRBD2. Trimming cost V 4 bases and J 3 bases; bases outside gene matches: 2. This CDR3 has 13 residues. The CDR3 DNA sequence: TGTGCCAGCAGTTGGGGGAGGGAAGAGACCCAGTACTTC. Protein product: CASSWGREETQYF.

This rearrangement joins TRBV2 to TRBJ1-5; 7 bases map to TRBD1. CDR1 is SNHLY and CDR2 is FYNNEI in the germline V gene. The CDR3 sequence is 14 residues long. V dropped 8 bases and J dropped 0; count of bases not matched to a gene: 4. The CDR3 region is CASSGQFSNQPQHF. For the CDR3, the DNA is TGTGCCAGCTCGGGACAGTTTAGCAATCAGCCCCAGCATTTT.

The chain carries TRBV11-3 and TRBJ1-6; D is undetermined. V lost 4 bases, J lost 6 bases, and 4 bases lay in between. The germline gives CDR1 SGHNT, CDR2 YENEEA. The CDR3 loop spans 12 amino acids. As DNA, the CDR3 is TGTGCCAGCAGCTCCGGTAATTCACCCCTCCACTTT. Translated: CASSSGNSPLHF.

This sequence joins TRBV6-5 and TRBJ1-2; D not certain. V was clipped by 7 bases and J by 2 bases, with 11 bases between them. Germline loops: CDR1 MNHEY, CDR2 SVGAGI. The CDR3 length is 13 residues. CDR3 amino acids: CASKARVNYGYTF. DNA of the CDR3: TGTGCCAGCAAAGCCCGGGTCAACTATGGCTACACCTTC.

This sequence joins TRBV3-1 (or the pseudogene TRBV3-2) and TRBJ1-1; the match to TRBD1 covers 11 bases. Losses at the gene ends were 4 bases for V and 7 bases for J; bases not matched to a gene: 8. Per the germline V gene, CDR1 is LGHDT and CDR2 is YNNKEL (reference sequence). This CDR3 has 15 amino acids. The CDR3 reads CASSPSDRGQVEAFF. Here the CDR3 DNA reads TGTGCCAGCAGCCCCTCGGACAGGGGGCAGGTTGAAGCTTTCTTT.

The chain joins TRBV5-1 to TRBJ1-5; 10 nucleotides match TRBD1. The germline CDR1 and CDR2 sequences are SGHRS and YFSETQ. The CDR3 sequence is 15 residues long. The V gene end was trimmed by 0 bases and the J gene end by 6 bases; junction bases not matched to a gene: 3. The CDR3 DNA reads TGCGCCAGCAGCTTGGAGGGACAGGGGAGTCAGCCCCAGCATTTT. Translation gives CASSLEGQGSQPQHF.

Note on this clone: Additional DNA sequences in this sample encode the identical CDR3. The chain carries TRBV4-3 and TRBJ2-3, with 7 nucleotides matching TRBD2. The V gene end was trimmed by 1 base and the J gene end by 1 base; junction bases not matched to a gene: 2. CDR1 LGHNA and CDR2 YSLEER come from the germline V gene. The CDR3 is 15 amino acids. The CDR3 nucleotides read TGCGCCAGCAGCCAAGCGGGAGGAGGCACAGATACGCAGTATTTT. This gives the protein CASSQAGGGTDTQYF.

The gene calls are TRBV6-2 or TRBV6-3 and TRBJ1-5; maybe TRBD1 (6 bases). V was pared by 2 bases and J by 7 bases, with 12 bases between. CDR1 MNHEY and CDR2 SVGEGT come from the germline V gene. The CDR3 runs 14 residues. CDR3 in amino acids: CASSYSRGGQPQHF. The CDR3 bases are TGTGCCAGCAGTTACAGCAGGGGAGGGCAGCCCCAGCATTTT.

This clone has just a few counts. V usage is TRBV4-1 and J usage is TRBJ2-3; TRBD1 aligns across 7 bases. The CDR3 is 16 residues long. Germline V gene data show CDR1 as MGHRA and CDR2 as YSYEKL. With V trimmed by 4 bases and J by 0 bases, 7 bases remained unmatched. CDR3 sequence reads: CASSPQGESSTDTQYF. The CDR3, as DNA: TGCGCCAGCAGCCCCCAGGGGGAATCTAGCACAGATACGCAGTATTTT.

The gene calls are TRBV30 and TRBJ2-7; 7 nucleotides agree with TRBD1. The V segment lost 1 base and the J segment 5 bases; nucleotides outside the gene matches: 5. This CDR3 spans 13 amino acids. Germline-derived CDR1 and CDR2 are GTSNPN and SVGIG (reference sequence). The CDR3 DNA follows: TGTGCCTGGAGTGCCAAGGGGGCGGACGAGCAGTACTTC. Protein: CAWSAKGADEQYF.

The genes are TRBV6-2 or TRBV6-3 and TRBJ2-1; TRBD2 matches at 16 bases. With V trimmed by 5 bases and J by 4 bases, 11 bases remained unmatched. CDR1 is MNHEY and CDR2 is SVGEGT in the germline V gene. The CDR3 totals 19 residues. The CDR3 nucleotides read TGTGCCAGCAGTGCCCAGACCGGGACTAGCGGGGGGGATTACAATGAGCAGTTCTTC. This codes for CASSAQTGTSGGDYNEQFF.

The chain carries TRBV5-1 and TRBJ1-1; maybe TRBD1 (5 bases). The length of the CDR3 is 16 residues. V was trimmed by 3 bases and J by 4 bases, leaving 19 bases between them. Germline V gene lookup returns CDR1 SGHRS and CDR2 YFSETQ. For the CDR3, the DNA is TGCGCCAGCAGCTCAAACCAGGGTTTGGTGCGCACTGAAGCTTTCTTT. Its translation: CASSSNQGLVRTEAFF.

The DNA of the CDR3 is TGTGCCAGCAGTGATGTGACTCACACTGAAGCTTTCTTT. This gives the protein CASSDVTHTEAFF. The gene calls are TRBV2 and TRBJ1-1, with D uncertain. The CDR3 extends over 13 amino acids. Trimming cost V 3 bases and J 3 bases, with 8 bases left between them. Per the germline V gene, CDR1 is SNHLY and CDR2 is FYNNEI.

The J gene is TRBJ2-5, the V gene TRBV19; TRBD2 aligns across 13 bases. The CDR3 sequence is 17 residues long. Trimming at V came to 3 bases and at J to 3 bases, leaving 7 bases not matched to a gene. The germline gives CDR1 LNHDA, CDR2 SQIVND (reference sequence). CDR3 in DNA: TGTGCCAGTAGTATCCCAACCGGGACTAGCGGGGAAGAGACCCAGTACTTC. It yields the protein CASSIPTGTSGEETQYF.